This T cell receptor beta chain was sequenced for a study of metastatic and nonmetastatic thyroid tumors. Study details: Repertoire comparison spanned blood and tumor or nodule tissue of malignant and benign thyroid patients. General observations from the study: Patients with malignant thyroid tumors reportedly had significantly higher TCR beta diversity than those with benign nodules, in blood and tumor.

Authors' processing steps: The authors used CDR3 differences across clinicopathological groups to build a distant-metastasis classifier for papillary thyroid cancer. TCRdb reanalyzed the PCR reads via MiXCR. The V and J calls follow TCRdb's processing rather than the paper's. This sample has about 40,000 clones; 11% occur once, and the top ten carry approximately 24%. This CDR3 has 13 residues. Trimming left V 2 bases short and J 4 bases short, with 5 bases between. Germline V gene data show CDR1 as SGHTA and CDR2 as FQGNSA. Each patient went into thyroid surgery without having received any treatment. This clone was detected many times. Its antigen is undetermined.

Sequenced input: blood. J is TRBJ1-4 and V is TRBV7-2; D ambiguous. The sequence came from a female donor with papillary thyroid cancer or a benign thyroid nodule (not recorded which). Some clones in this sample may be carry-over from other donors' samples. The CDR3 nucleotides read TGTGCCAGCAGCTTAACACTTAATGAAAAACTGTTTTTT. It specifies CASSLTLNEKLFF.